This T cell receptor beta chain was identified in a study of OX40 agonist ivuxolimab in advanced cancers. Individuals having autoimmune disease history or systemic immunosuppression were not enrolled. Some clones are missing from TCRdb's copy, which holds only in-frame ones; the method was immunoSEQ multiplex PCR. Of about 62,000 clones listed, roughly 80% are singletons. The CDR3 is made up of 14 amino acids. The junction had 4 bases not matched to a gene; V was cut back by 1 base and J by 5 bases. Germline values: CDR1 LNHNV, CDR2 YYDKDF (reference sequence). The rearrangement joins TRBV15 to TRBJ2-7, with 8 bases matching TRBD2. This sequence was found in an adult with an advanced solid tumor such as melanoma, head and neck, liver or kidney cancer. The specimen comprised CD4+ or CD8+ T cells sorted from blood, sampled in a trial of the OX40 agonist ivuxolimab. In nucleotides, the CDR3 is TGTGCCACCAGCAGAGGAGCGGGGGCGGACGAGCAGTACTTC. Translation: CATSRGAGADEQYF.